What follows describes a single T cell receptor (beta chain). The sample originates from a study of blood T cell repertoires in COVID-19. Study-level information: Samples came from the United States, Italy and Spain, spanning acute and convalescent COVID-19. PBMCs, B-cell-depleted T cells, or T cells provided the cDNA or gDNA that made up the material.

The protocol was immunoSEQ multiplex PCR, while the TCRdb copy is restricted to in-frame clones and leaves out a portion. Counted here are just over 300,000 clones, under 90% occurring once; the ten biggest clones make up approximately 2%. Patients from Seattle were sampled longitudinally, starting during active infection. The clonotype originates from a woman aged 30 to 39 with COVID-19, enrolled during active disease. Sequencing input: peripheral blood.

CDR3 protein: CASSLTSGGVNEQFF. CDR3 DNA sequence: TGTGCCAGCAGCTTGACTAGCGGGGGGGTTAATGAGCAGTTCTTC. The genes are TRBV7-2 and TRBJ2-1; 14 bases match TRBD2. Per germline, CDR1 SGHTA and CDR2 FQGNSA. The V and J ends lost 3 bases and 7 bases, in that order; junction bases with no gene match: 2. The CDR3 is made up of 15 amino acids.